A single TCR beta chain is shown here with its context. The record originates from a study of T cell changes during pregnancy in multiple sclerosis. Germline V CDR1 and CDR2: SSHAT, FNYEAQ (reference sequence). The length of the CDR3 is 16 residues. The trim removed 1 base at V and 4 bases at J, leaving 5 bases unmatched. The assay was immunoSEQ multiplex PCR, and TCRdb's table has in-frame clones only and misses some. In the table there are around 50,000 clones, 93% of which are singletons. This TCR derives from a female donor with multiple sclerosis, enrolled in a pregnancy study. The chain links TRBV7-7 to TRBJ2-1; 9 bases line up with TRBD2. The specimen was CD8+ T cells from peripheral blood mononuclear cells, collected in the second trimester of pregnancy. The CDR3 region has the DNA TGTGCCAGCAGCTTAGGGGGACTAGCCCCATACAATGAGCAGTTCTTC. It yields the protein CASSLGGLAPYNEQFF.